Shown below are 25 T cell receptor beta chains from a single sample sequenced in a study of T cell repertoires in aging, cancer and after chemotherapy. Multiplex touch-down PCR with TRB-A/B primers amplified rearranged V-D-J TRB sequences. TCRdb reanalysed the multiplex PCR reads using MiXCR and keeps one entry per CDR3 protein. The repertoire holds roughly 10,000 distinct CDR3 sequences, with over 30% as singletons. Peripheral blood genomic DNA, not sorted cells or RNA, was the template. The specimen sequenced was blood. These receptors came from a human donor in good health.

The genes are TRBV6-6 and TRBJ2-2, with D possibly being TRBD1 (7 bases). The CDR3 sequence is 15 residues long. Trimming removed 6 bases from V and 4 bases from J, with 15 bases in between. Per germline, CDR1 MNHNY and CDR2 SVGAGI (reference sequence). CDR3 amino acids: CASSLRRGPTGELFF. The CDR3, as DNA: TGTGCCAGCAGCCTGAGGAGGGGGCCCACCGGGGAGCTGTTTTTT.

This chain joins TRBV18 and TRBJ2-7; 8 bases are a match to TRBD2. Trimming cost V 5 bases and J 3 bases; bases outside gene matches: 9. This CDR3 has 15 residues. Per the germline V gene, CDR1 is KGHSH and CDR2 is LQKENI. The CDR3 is CASSYIAGPDYEQYF. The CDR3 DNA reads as TGTGCCAGCTCATATATAGCGGGACCTGACTACGAGCAGTACTTC.

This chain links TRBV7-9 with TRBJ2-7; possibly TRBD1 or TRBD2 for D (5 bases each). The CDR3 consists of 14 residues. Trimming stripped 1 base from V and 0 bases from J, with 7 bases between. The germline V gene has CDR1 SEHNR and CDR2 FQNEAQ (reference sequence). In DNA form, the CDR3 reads TGTGCCAGCAGCTTAGAGGGGAGCTCCTACGAGCAGTACTTC. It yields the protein CASSLEGSSYEQYF.

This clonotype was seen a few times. CDR3 bases: TGTGCCAGTAGTATGCGTGTCAGCCAACTGTTTTTT. Its translation: CASSMRVSQLFF. The chain couples TRBV19 to TRBJ1-4; D remains unclear. This CDR3 comprises 12 residues. Trimming removed 3 bases from V and 12 bases from J, with 11 bases in between. Germline CDR1 LNHDA, CDR2 SQIVND (reference sequence).

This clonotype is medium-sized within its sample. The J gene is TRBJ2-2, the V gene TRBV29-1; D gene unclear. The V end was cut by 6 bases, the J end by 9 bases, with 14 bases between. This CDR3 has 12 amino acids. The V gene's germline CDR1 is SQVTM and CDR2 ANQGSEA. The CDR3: CSVWTESWELFF. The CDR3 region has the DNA TGCAGCGTCTGGACGGAAAGTTGGGAGCTGTTTTTT.

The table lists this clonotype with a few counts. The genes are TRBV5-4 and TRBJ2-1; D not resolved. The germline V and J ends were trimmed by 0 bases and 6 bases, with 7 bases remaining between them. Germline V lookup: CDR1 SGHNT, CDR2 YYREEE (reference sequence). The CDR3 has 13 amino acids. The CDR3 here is CASSLAPRNEQFF. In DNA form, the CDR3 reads TGTGCCAGCAGCTTGGCCCCGCGCAATGAGCAGTTCTTC. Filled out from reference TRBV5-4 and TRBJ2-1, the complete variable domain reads ETGVTQSPTHLIKTRGQQVTLRCSSQSGHNTVSWYQQALGQGPQFIFQYYREEENGRGNFPPRFSGLQFPNYSSELNVNALELDDSALYLCASSLAPRNEQFFGPGTRLTVL.

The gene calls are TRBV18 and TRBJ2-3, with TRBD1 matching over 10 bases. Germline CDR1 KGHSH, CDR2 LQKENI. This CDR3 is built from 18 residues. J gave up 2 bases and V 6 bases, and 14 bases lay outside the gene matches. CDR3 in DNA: TGTGCCAGCTCCCAGGATCGAGGGACAGGGGCTAACACAGATACGCAGTATTTT. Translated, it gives CASSQDRGTGANTDTQYF.

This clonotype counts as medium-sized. This CDR3 reads CSVSQGATGANVLTF. The CDR3 nucleotides read TGCAGCGTTTCTCAGGGGGCGACTGGGGCCAACGTCCTGACTTTC. The chain is built from TRBV29-1 and TRBJ2-6, with 8 bases aligning to TRBD1. Germline CDR1 is SQVTM and CDR2 is ANQGSEA. The CDR3 covers 15 residues. V lost 5 bases to trimming and J lost 2 bases; unmatched junction nucleotides: 5.

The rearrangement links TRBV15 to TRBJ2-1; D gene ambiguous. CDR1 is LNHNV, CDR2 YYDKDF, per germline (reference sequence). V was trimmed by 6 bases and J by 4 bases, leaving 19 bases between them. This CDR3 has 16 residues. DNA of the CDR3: TGTGCCACCAGGCGACCAATGGCGAAATTATACAATGAGCAGTTCTTC. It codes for CATRRPMAKLYNEQFF.

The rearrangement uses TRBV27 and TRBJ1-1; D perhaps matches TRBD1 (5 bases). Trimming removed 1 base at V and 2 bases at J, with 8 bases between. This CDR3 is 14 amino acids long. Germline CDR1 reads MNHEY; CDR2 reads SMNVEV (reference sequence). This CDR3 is CASSLLRGNTEAFF. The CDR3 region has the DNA TGTGCCAGCAGTTTATTAAGGGGTAACACTGAAGCTTTCTTT.

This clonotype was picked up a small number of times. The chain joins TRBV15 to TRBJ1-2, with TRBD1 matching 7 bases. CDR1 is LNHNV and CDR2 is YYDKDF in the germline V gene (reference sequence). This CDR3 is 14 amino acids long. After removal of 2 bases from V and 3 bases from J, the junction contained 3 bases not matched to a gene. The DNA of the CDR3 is TGTGCCACCAGCAGACTAACAGGGGACTATGGCTACACCTTC. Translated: CATSRLTGDYGYTF.

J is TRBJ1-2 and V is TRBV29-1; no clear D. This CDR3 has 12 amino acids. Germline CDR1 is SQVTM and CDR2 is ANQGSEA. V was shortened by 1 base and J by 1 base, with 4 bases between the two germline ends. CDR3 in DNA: TGCAGCGTTGAAGGGGATAACTATGGCTACACCTTC. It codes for CSVEGDNYGYTF. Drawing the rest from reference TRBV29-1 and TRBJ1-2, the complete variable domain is SAVISQKPSRDICQRGTSLTIQCQVDSQVTMMFWYRQQPGQSLTLIATANQGSEATYESGFVIDKFPISRPNLTFSTLTVSNMSPEDSSIYLCSVEGDNYGYTFGSGTRLTVV.

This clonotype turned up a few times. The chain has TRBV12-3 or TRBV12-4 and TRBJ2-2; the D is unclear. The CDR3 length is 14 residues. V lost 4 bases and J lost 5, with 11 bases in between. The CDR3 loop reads CASSSLVPTGELFF. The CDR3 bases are TGTGCCAGCAGTTCCCTCGTTCCAACCGGGGAGCTGTTTTTT.

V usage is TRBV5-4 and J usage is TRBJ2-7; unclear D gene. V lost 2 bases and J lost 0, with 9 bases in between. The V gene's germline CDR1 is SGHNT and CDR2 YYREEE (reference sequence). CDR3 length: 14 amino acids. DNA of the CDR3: TGTGCCAGCAGCTTCGGGCTCCGCTCCTACGAGCAGTACTTC. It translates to CASSFGLRSYEQYF. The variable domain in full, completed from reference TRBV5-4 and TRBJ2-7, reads ETGVTQSPTHLIKTRGQQVTLRCSSQSGHNTVSWYQQALGQGPQFIFQYYREEENGRGNFPPRFSGLQFPNYSSELNVNALELDDSALYLCASSFGLRSYEQYFGPGTRLTVT.

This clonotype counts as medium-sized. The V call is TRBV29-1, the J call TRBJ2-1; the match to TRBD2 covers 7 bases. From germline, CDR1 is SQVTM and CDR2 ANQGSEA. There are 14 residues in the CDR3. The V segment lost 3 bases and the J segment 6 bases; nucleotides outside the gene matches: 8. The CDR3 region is CSVDRKSGGNEQFF. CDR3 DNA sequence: TGCAGCGTTGATCGAAAATCGGGGGGCAATGAGCAGTTCTTC.

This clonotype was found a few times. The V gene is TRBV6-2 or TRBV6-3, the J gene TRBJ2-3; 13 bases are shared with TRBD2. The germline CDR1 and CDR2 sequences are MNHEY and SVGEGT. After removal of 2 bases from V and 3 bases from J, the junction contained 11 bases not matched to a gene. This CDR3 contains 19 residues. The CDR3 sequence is CASSYPTSGRGGRTDTQYF. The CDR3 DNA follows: TGTGCCAGCAGTTACCCTACTAGCGGGAGGGGAGGACGGACAGATACGCAGTATTTT.

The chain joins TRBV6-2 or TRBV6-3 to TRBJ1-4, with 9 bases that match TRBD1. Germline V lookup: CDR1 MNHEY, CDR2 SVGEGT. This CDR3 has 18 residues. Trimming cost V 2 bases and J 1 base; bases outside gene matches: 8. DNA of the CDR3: TGTGCCAGCAGTTACGCGACAGGGGGATATAAAACTAATGAAAAACTGTTTTTT. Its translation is CASSYATGGYKTNEKLFF.

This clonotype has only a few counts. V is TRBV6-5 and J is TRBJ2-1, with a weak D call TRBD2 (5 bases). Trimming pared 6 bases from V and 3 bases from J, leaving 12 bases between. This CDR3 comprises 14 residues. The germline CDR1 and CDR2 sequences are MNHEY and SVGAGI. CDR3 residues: CASRAVRDYNEQFF. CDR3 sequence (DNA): TGTGCCAGCAGGGCCGTCCGGGACTACAATGAGCAGTTCTTC.

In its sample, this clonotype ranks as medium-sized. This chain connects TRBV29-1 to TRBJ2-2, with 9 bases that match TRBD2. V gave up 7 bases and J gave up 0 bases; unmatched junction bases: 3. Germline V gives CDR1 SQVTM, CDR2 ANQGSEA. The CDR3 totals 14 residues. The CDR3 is CSAVAGANTGELFF. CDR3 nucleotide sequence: TGCAGCGCTGTAGCGGGGGCGAACACCGGGGAGCTGTTTTTT.

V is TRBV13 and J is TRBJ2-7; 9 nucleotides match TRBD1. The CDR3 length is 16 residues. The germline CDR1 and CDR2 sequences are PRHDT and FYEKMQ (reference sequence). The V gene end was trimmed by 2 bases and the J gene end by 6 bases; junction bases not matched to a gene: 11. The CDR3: CASSLYRGQGLREQYF. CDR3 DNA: TGTGCCAGCAGCTTATACAGGGGGCAAGGACTACGCGAGCAGTACTTC. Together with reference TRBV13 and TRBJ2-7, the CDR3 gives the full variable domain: AAGVIQSPRHLIKEKRETATLKCYPIPRHDTVYWYQQGPGQDPQFLISFYEKMQSDKGSIPDRFSAQQFSDYHSELNMSSLELGDSALYFCASSLYRGQGLREQYFGPGTRLTVT.

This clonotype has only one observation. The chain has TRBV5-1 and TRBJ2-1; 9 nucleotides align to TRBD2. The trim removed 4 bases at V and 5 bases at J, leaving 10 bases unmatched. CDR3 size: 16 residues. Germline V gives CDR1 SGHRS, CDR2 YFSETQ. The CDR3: CASSGKWASGDNEQFF. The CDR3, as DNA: TGCGCCAGCAGCGGAAAATGGGCTAGCGGGGACAATGAGCAGTTCTTC.

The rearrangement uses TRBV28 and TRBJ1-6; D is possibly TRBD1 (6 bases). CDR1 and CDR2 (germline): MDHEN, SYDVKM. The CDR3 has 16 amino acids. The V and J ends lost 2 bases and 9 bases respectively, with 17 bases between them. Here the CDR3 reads CASSLGRGFKGSPLHF. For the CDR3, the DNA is TGTGCCAGCAGTTTAGGCAGGGGATTTAAAGGTTCACCCCTCCACTTT.

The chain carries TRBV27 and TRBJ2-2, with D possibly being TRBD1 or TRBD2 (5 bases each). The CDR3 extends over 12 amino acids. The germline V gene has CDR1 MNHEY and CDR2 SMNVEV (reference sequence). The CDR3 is CAASRGAGELFF. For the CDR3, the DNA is TGTGCGGCCTCCAGAGGGGCCGGGGAGCTGTTTTTT.

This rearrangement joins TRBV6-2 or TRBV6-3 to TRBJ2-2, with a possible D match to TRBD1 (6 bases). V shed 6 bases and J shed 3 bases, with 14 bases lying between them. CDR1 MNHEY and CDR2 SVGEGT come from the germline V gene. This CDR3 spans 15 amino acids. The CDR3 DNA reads TGTGCCAGCAGCTACGCAGGGGCGGACACCGGGGAGCTGTTTTTT. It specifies CASSYAGADTGELFF.

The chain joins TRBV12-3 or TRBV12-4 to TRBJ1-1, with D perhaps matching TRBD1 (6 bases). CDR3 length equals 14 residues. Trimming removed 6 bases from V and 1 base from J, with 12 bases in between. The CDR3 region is CASSHRVTNTEAFF. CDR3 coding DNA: TGTGCCAGCAGCCACAGGGTGACGAACACTGAAGCTTTCTTT.